This T cell receptor beta chain comes out of a study of identical twins. Notes on the study in general: There was more out-of-frame TCR alpha sharing in monozygotic twins than models estimated. Less excess twin sharing appeared in beta out-of-frame sequences.

Germline V lookup: CDR1 SNHLY, CDR2 FYNNEI. V was clipped by 0 bases and J by 6 bases; unmatched bases: 2. CDR3 length: 14 amino acids. Unique molecular identifiers were present on the cDNA, which also gained a universal primer site by template switching. Using its own MiXCR run on the 5' RACE reads, TCRdb lists one record per CDR3 protein. Of about 340,000 distinct CDR3 sequences listed, 12% are singletons. This clonotype was counted a few times. What it recognizes is unknown. This same sample was also taken into another study, of yellow fever vaccine responses in identical twins.

The chain carries TRBV2 and TRBJ1-5, with TRBD1 identical over 7 bases. The receptor was derived from a woman in her late teens or twenties in good health. Sequencing used CD8+ T cells sorted from blood. CDR3 sequence (DNA): TGTGCCAGCAGTGAAGCTGCAGGGGGTCAGCCCCAGCATTTT. Its protein is CASSEAAGGQPQHF.